These 16 T cell receptor beta chains came from one sample sequenced in a study of blood T cells in healthy people across ages. With a J-beta primer mix and a sample-barcoded 5' primer, a second PCR ran about 7 to 12 cycles. TCRdb ran MiXCR on the 5' RACE reads and lists one entry per CDR3 protein. The data hold 1.5 million to 2 million distinct CDR3 sequences, with approximately 30% observed a single time. The sequenced sample was blood. These receptors came from a woman aged 30 to 39 in good health.

The chain employs TRBV4-3 and TRBJ2-1; 10 positions agree with TRBD2. J gave up 6 bases and V 2 bases, and 1 base lay outside the gene matches. The CDR3 sequence is 14 residues long. Germline CDR1 is LGHNA and CDR2 is YSLEER. In DNA form, the CDR3 reads TGCGCCAGCAGCCAAATAGCGGGAGGCAATGAGCAGTTCTTC. Amino acid sequence: CASSQIAGGNEQFF.

A word on this clonotype: The junction differs from germline at one of its ends, possibly a read error. The chain combines TRBV11-2 with TRBJ2-6; 7 bases are a match to TRBD1. The germline V gene has CDR1 SGHAT and CDR2 FQNNGV. The CDR3 consists of 15 residues. The CDR3 is CASSPTGAGATVLTF. CDR3 in DNA: TGTGCCAGCAGCCCTACAGGGGCTGGGGCCACCGTCCTGACTTTC.

This clonotype occurred a few times. The V and J genes are TRBV28 and TRBJ1-2; D may be TRBD1 (5 bases). Deletions cut 4 bases from V and 0 bases from J, with 12 bases between. Germline assignment: CDR1 MDHEN and CDR2 SYDVKM. The CDR3 consists of 15 residues. CDR3 sequence (DNA): TGTGCCAGCAGTTCCCTGGGGGGAGCTAACTATGGCTACACCTTC. Translating gives CASSSLGGANYGYTF.

Comments on this clonotype: This may be a read error: a much more frequent sequence differs by one nucleotide. This chain links TRBV7-9 with TRBJ2-7, with no clear D. Trimming cost V 4 bases and J 7 bases, with 14 bases left between them. This CDR3 region has 13 residues. Germline values: CDR1 SEHNR, CDR2 FQNEAQ (reference sequence). The CDR3 nucleotides read TGTGCCAGCAGCTACCAGGAGTACAATGAGCAGTACTTC. Protein: CASSYQEYNEQYF. The full variable domain, its missing parts supplied by reference TRBV7-9 and TRBJ2-7, is DTGVSQNPRHKITKRGQNVTFRCDPISEHNRLYWYRQTLGQGPEFLTYFQNEAQLEKSRLLSDRFSAERPKGSFSTLEIQRTEQGDSAMYLCASSYQEYNEQYFGPGTRLTVT.

J is TRBJ1-1 and V is TRBV2; the match to TRBD1 covers 8 bases. CDR1 and CDR2 from the germline V gene are SNHLY and FYNNEI. The CDR3 extends over 15 amino acids. Trimming took 2 bases from V and 4 from J; bases not matched to a gene: 6. The CDR3 protein is CASSERTGPSTEAFF. The CDR3 DNA reads TGTGCCAGCAGTGAAAGGACAGGGCCCAGCACTGAAGCTTTCTTT.

To note about this clonotype: A much larger clone lies one base from this, so it may be a read error. The rearrangement uses TRBV10-3 and TRBJ2-1, with 9 bases aligning to TRBD1. Trimming at V came to 3 bases and at J to 10 bases, leaving 7 bases not matched to a gene. The CDR3 consists of 14 residues. Per the germline V gene, CDR1 is ENHRY and CDR2 is SYGVKD. CDR3 protein: CAISEGTGSYEQFF. Written as DNA, the CDR3 is TGTGCCATCAGTGAAGGGACAGGGTCCTACGAGCAGTTCTTC.

The V and J genes are TRBV12-5 and TRBJ2-1, with D unresolved. The V end lost 7 bases, the J end lost 6 bases, and 13 bases lay between the germline ends. CDR1 LGHNT and CDR2 FRNRAP come from the germline V gene. The CDR3 spans 13 residues. CDR3 loop: CASALLDTNEQFF. The CDR3 DNA reads TGTGCTAGTGCTCTCCTAGATACCAATGAGCAGTTCTTC.

This clonotype came up a few times. The chain combines TRBV18 with TRBJ1-2; unclear D gene. The CDR3 totals 12 residues. The germline V gene has CDR1 KGHSH and CDR2 LQKENI. Between the trimmed V and J ends, which lost 2 bases and 9 bases, there was a span of 10 bases. The CDR3 sequence is CASSPEGSSYTF. In nucleotides, the CDR3 is TGTGCCAGCTCACCAGAGGGAAGCAGCTACACCTTC.

This clonotype was seen a handful of times. The genes are TRBV2 and TRBJ2-1; tentatively, D is TRBD2 (5 bases). Germline V gene lookup returns CDR1 SNHLY and CDR2 FYNNEI. V lost 7 bases and J lost 7, with 17 bases in between. This CDR3 spans 14 amino acids. In DNA, the CDR3 is TGTGCCAGCAACCCGGGGTACCGACCAAATGAGCAGTTCTTC. Translated, it gives CASNPGYRPNEQFF.

This clonotype was observed a handful of times. The chain is built from TRBV20-1 and TRBJ1-5; D not certain. Germline-derived CDR1 and CDR2 are DFQATT and SNEGSKA (reference sequence). The CDR3 length is 13 residues. Trimming took off 4 bases at V and 3 bases at J, with 10 bases between the two ends. The CDR3 DNA follows: TGCAGTGCTAATCAAGGAACCAATCAGCCCCAGCATTTT. This codes for CSANQGTNQPQHF.

The gene calls are TRBV27 and TRBJ2-1; D unresolved. The germline V gene encodes CDR1 MNHEY and CDR2 SMNVEV (reference sequence). This CDR3 comprises 13 residues. Trimming stripped 5 bases from V and 11 bases from J, with 16 bases between. CDR3 sequence (DNA): TGTGCCAGCAGTAGGGATCTAATTAATCAGCAGTTCTTC. Translated, it gives CASSRDLINQQFF.

The genes are TRBV20-1 and TRBJ2-3; D assignment may be TRBD1 or TRBD2 (6 bases each). The CDR3 has 14 amino acids. The V gene lost 1 base and the J gene lost 3 bases, with 11 bases spanning the gap. Germline V lookup: CDR1 DFQATT, CDR2 SNEGSKA (reference sequence). As DNA, the CDR3 is TGCAGTGCTAGAGGGCGGGACAAAACAGATACGCAGTATTTT. It codes for CSARGRDKTDTQYF.

In this sample, this clonotype turned up many times. The rearrangement joins TRBV2 to TRBJ2-1; perhaps TRBD1 as D (6 bases). The CDR3 sequence is 13 residues long. V was clipped by 4 bases and J by 4 bases, with 8 bases between them. Germline CDR1 is SNHLY and CDR2 is FYNNEI. CDR3 DNA sequence: TGTGCCAGCAGTGGCGACAGGTACAATGAGCAGTTCTTC. This sequence encodes CASSGDRYNEQFF. The full variable domain, with the rest looked up from reference TRBV2 and TRBJ2-1, is EPEVTQTPSHQVTQMGQEVILRCVPISNHLYFYWYRQILGQKVEFLVSFYNNEISEKSEIFDDQFSVERPDGSNFTLKIRSTKLEDSAMYFCASSGDRYNEQFFGPGTRLTVL.

The J gene is TRBJ2-2, the V gene TRBV28, with a tentative D call TRBD2 (6 bases). Trimming stripped 7 bases from V and 5 bases from J, with 14 bases between. CDR1 and CDR2 (germline): MDHEN, SYDVKM. The CDR3 has 14 residues. The CDR3 nucleotides are TGTGCCAGCAAGACCGAGCGGGCGACCGGGGAGCTGTTTTTT. Amino acid sequence: CASKTERATGELFF.

The V gene is TRBV20-1, the J gene TRBJ2-3; 12 bases line up with TRBD2. Germline assignment: CDR1 DFQATT and CDR2 SNEGSKA (reference sequence). J was trimmed by 3 bases and V by 7 bases; bases with no gene match: 11. The CDR3 has 16 amino acids. In DNA, the CDR3 is TGCAGTGTACTCCTACCGCTAGCGGGGGGGACAGATACGCAGTATTTT. It specifies CSVLLPLAGGTDTQYF.

This clonotype was seen a few times. The chain employs TRBV6-5 and TRBJ1-2; 9 bases fit TRBD1. With 6 bases clipped from V and 4 bases from J, the junction kept 9 bases outside the gene matches. CDR1 MNHEY and CDR2 SVGAGI come from the germline V gene. The CDR3 runs 15 residues. This CDR3 is CASRGDREMVYGYTF. CDR3 nucleotides: TGTGCCAGCAGGGGGGACAGGGAAATGGTCTATGGCTACACCTTC.